This TCR beta chain stems from a study of T cells after yellow fever vaccination. Study-wide background: The SMART-Seq v4 Ultra Low Input method served to prepare the low-cell-number fractions. The study, taken as a whole, reports: The secondary T-cell response peaked on day 5, not day 15, but was weaker.

This clonotype was observed at least ten times. The antigen is not known. This CDR3 is 14 amino acids long. Trimming cost V 6 bases and J 4 bases, with 13 bases left between them. TCRdb passed the 5' RACE reads through MiXCR, listing each CDR3 protein once. The data hold tens of thousands of distinct CDR3 sequences, with 7.5% to 8% observed a single time. The receptor was isolated from a man aged 25 to 40 who received the YFV17D yellow fever vaccine. The chain links TRBV12-3 or TRBV12-4 to TRBJ1-3; D is perhaps TRBD1 (6 bases). Specimen: CD8+ T cells sorted from PBMCs, collected on the day of the yellow fever booster vaccination. The CDR3 reads CASSFGGSGNTIYF. CDR3 DNA: TGTGCCAGCAGCTTCGGGGGCTCCGGAAACACCATATATTTT.